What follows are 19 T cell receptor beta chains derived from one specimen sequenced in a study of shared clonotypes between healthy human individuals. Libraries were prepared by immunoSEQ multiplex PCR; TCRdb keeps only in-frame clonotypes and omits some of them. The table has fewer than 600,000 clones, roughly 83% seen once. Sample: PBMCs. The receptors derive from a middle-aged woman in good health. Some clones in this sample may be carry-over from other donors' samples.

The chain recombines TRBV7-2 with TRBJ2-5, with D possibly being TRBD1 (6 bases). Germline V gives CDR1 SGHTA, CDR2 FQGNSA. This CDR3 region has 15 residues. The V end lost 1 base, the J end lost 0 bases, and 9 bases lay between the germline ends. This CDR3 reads CASSLGQGYQETQYF. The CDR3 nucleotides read TGTGCCAGCAGCTTAGGCCAGGGGTACCAAGAGACCCAGTACTTC. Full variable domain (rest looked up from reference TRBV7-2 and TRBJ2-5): GAGVSQSPSNKVTEKGKDVELRCDPISGHTALYWYRQSLGQGLEFLIYFQGNSAPDKSGLPSDRFSAERTGGSVSTLTIQRTQQEDSAVYLCASSLGQGYQETQYFGPGTRLLVL.

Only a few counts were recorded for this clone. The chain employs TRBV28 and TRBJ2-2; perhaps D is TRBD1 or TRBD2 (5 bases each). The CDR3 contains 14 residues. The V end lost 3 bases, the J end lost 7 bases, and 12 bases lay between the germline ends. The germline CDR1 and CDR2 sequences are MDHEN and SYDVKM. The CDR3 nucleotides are TGTGCCAGCAGTTTCGGGGACCAGCGCGGGGAGCTGTTTTTT. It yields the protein CASSFGDQRGELFF. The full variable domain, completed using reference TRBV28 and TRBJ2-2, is DVKVTQSSRYLVKRTGEKVFLECVQDMDHENMFWYRQDPGLGLRLIYFSYDVKMKEKGDIPEGYSVSREKKERFSLILESASTNQTSMYLCASSFGDQRGELFFGEGSRLTVL.

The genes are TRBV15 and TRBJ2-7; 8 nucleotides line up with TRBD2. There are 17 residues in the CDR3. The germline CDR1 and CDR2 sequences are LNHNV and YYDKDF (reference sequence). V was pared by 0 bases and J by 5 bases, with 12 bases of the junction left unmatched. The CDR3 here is CATSRENSGSGMDEQYF. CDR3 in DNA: TGTGCCACCAGCAGAGAGAACAGCGGGAGTGGTATGGACGAGCAGTACTTC.

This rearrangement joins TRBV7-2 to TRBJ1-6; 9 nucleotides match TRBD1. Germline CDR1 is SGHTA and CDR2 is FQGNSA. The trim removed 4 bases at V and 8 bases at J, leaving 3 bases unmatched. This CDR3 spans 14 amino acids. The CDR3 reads CASSSQGAYSPLHF. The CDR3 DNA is TGTGCCAGCAGCTCACAGGGGGCCTATTCACCCCTCCACTTT. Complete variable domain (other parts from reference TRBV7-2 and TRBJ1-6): GAGVSQSPSNKVTEKGKDVELRCDPISGHTALYWYRQSLGQGLEFLIYFQGNSAPDKSGLPSDRFSAERTGGSVSTLTIQRTQQEDSAVYLCASSSQGAYSPLHFGNGTRLTVT.

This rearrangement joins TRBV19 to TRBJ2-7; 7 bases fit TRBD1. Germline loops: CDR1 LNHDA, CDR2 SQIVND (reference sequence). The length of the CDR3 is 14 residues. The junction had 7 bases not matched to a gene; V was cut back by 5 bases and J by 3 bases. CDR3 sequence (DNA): TGTGCCAGTAGTTCGTTGGACAGGTTCTACGAGCAGTACTTC. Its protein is CASSSLDRFYEQYF.

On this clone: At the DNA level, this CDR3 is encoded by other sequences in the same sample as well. CDR3 DNA sequence: TGTGCCAGCAGCTTGGCAGGGGTAGAGACCCAGTACTTC. Translating it yields CASSLAGVETQYF. The chain carries TRBV11-2 and TRBJ2-5, with a tentative D call TRBD1 (6 bases). Trimming took off 3 bases at V and 4 bases at J, with 9 bases between the two ends. The CDR3 spans 13 residues. Germline CDR1 reads SGHAT; CDR2 reads FQNNGV.

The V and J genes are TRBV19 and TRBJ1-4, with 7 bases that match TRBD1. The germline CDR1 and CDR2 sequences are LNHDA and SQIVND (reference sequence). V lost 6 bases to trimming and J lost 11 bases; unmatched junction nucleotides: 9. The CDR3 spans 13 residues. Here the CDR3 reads CASSGQAAGKLFF. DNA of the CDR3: TGTGCCAGTAGCGGACAGGCCGCGGGGAAACTGTTTTTT.

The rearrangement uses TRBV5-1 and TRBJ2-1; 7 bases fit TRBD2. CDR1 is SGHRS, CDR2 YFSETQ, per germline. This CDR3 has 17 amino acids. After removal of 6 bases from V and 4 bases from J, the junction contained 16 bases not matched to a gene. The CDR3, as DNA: TGCGCCAGCAACCTGGGACCCGCGGGAGAAACATACAATGAGCAGTTCTTC. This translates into CASNLGPAGETYNEQFF.

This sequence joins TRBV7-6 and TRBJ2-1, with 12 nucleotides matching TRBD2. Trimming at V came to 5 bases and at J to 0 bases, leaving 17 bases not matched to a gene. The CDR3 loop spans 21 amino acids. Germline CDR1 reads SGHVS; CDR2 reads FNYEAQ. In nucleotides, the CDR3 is TGTGCCAGCAGCCTATCGTCCGGGACTAGCGGGTGGCAACGCTCCTACAATGAGCAGTTCTTC. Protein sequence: CASSLSSGTSGWQRSYNEQFF.

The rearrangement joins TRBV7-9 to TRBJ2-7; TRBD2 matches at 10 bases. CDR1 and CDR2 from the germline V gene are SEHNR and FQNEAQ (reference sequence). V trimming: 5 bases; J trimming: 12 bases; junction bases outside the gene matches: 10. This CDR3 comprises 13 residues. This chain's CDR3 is CASSPSSGSLWYF. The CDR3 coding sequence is TGTGCCAGCAGCCCCTCTAGCGGGAGTTTGTGGTACTTC. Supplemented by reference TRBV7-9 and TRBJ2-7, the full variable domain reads DTGVSQNPRHKITKRGQNVTFRCDPISEHNRLYWYRQTLGQGPEFLTYFQNEAQLEKSRLLSDRFSAERPKGSFSTLEIQRTEQGDSAMYLCASSPSSGSLWYFGPGTRLTVT.

The CDR3 DNA reads as TGTGCCAGCAGCCGACAGGGGGTAAGATCCTACAATGAGCAGTTCTTC. Residues: CASSRQGVRSYNEQFF. J is TRBJ2-1 and V is TRBV14; 9 bases fit TRBD1. Germline assignment: CDR1 SGHDN and CDR2 FVKESK. The CDR3 spans 16 residues. The ends lost 4 bases at V and 1 base at J; junction bases unmatched: 5.

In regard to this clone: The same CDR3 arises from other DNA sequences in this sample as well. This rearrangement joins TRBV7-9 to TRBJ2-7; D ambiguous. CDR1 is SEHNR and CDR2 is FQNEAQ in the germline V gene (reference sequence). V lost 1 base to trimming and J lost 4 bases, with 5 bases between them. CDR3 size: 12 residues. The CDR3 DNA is TGTGCCAGCAGCTTAGTGGGATACGAGCAGTACTTC. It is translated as CASSLVGYEQYF.

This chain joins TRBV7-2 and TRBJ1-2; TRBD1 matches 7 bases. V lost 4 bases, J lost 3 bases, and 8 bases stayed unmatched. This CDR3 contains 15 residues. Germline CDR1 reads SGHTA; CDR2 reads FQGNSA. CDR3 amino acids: CASSSRRGGDYGYTF. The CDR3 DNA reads TGTGCCAGCAGCTCTCGGAGAGGGGGCGACTATGGCTACACCTTC. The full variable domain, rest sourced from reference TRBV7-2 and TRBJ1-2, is GAGVSQSPSNKVTEKGKDVELRCDPISGHTALYWYRQSLGQGLEFLIYFQGNSAPDKSGLPSDRFSAERTGGSVSTLTIQRTQQEDSAVYLCASSSRRGGDYGYTFGSGTRLTVV.

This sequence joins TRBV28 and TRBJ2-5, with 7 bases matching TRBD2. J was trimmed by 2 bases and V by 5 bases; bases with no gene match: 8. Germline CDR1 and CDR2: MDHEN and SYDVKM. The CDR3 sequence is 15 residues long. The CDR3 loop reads CASSTPTGLQETQYF. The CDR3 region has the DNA TGTGCCAGCAGTACCCCAACGGGACTACAAGAGACCCAGTACTTC.

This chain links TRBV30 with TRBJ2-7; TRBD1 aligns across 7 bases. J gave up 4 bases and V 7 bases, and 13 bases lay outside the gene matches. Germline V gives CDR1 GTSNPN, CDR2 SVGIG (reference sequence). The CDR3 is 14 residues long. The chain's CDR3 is CASTPPQGLYEQYF. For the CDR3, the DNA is TGTGCCTCCACACCCCCACAGGGGTTGTACGAGCAGTACTTC.

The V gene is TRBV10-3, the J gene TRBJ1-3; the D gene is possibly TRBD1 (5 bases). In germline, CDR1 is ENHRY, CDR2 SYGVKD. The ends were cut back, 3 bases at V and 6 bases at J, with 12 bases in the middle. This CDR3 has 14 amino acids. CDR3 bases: TGTGCCATCAGTGACGGGGGAAAGTCAAACACCATATATTTT. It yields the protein CAISDGGKSNTIYF.

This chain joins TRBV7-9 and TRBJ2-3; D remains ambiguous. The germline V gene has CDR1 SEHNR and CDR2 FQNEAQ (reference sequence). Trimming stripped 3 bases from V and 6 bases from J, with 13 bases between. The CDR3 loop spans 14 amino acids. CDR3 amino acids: CASSFLVRSDTQYF. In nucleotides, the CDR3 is TGTGCCAGCAGCTTTTTAGTGAGAAGCGATACGCAGTATTTT.

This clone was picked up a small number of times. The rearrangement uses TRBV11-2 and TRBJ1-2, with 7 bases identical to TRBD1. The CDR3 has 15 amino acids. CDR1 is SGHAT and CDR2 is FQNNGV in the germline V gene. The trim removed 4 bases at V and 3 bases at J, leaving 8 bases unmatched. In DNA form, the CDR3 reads TGTGCCAGCAGCTCCGGGACAGCCTCTTACTATGGCTACACCTTC. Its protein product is CASSSGTASYYGYTF.

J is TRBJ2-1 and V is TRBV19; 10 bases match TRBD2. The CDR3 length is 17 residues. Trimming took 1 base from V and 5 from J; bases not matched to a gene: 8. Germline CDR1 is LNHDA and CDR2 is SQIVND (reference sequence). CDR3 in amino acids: CASSIVGAGGRDNEQFF. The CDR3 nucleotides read TGTGCCAGTAGTATAGTCGGAGCGGGAGGGAGAGACAATGAGCAGTTCTTC.